This TCR beta chain was found in a study of T-cell reconstitution after alpha-beta-depleted transplantation in children. The study's findings and limits: Several hundred rapidly expanded clones from non-depleted graft cells reportedly supplied alpha-beta T cells about two months post-transplant. For some patients, TCRbeta diversity was high at day 60 because of recipient T cells and thymic progenitors that survived.

This clonotype was observed a handful of times. Its antigen is undetermined. Unique molecular identifiers tagged the TCRbeta library. From the PCR reads, TCRdb called clonotypes with MiXCR, one entry per CDR3 protein. The table includes 250,000 to 400,000 distinct CDR3 sequences, around 20% detected once. The CDR3 totals 14 residues. V was pared by 5 bases and J by 7 bases, with 8 bases of the junction left unmatched. Germline CDR1 SGHVS, CDR2 FNYEAQ. The source was PBMCs, mostly from graft donor cells, collected 180 days after TCRalphabeta/CD19-depleted stem cell transplant. This chain connects TRBV7-6 to TRBJ2-7, with 10 bases aligning to TRBD1. This sequence was found in a male patient aged 10 to 17 who had a stem cell transplant for acute lymphoblastic leukemia, so the T cells may come from the graft donor. This CDR3 reads CASSPADRGWEQYF. The CDR3 coding sequence is TGTGCCAGCAGCCCCGCGGACAGGGGGTGGGAGCAGTACTTC.